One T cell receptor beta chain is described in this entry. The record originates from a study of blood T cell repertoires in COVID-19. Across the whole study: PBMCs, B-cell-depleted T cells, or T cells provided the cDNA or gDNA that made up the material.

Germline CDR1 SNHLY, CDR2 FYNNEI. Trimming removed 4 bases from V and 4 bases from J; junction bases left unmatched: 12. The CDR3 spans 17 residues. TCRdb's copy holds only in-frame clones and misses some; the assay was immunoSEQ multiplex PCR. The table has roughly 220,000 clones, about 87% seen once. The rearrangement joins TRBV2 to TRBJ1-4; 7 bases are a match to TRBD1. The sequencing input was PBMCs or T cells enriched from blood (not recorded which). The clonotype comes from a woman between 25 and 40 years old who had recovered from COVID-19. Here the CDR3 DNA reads TGTGCCAGCAGTGTAACCCAGGGACAGAAGATTAATGAAAAACTGTTTTTT. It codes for CASSVTQGQKINEKLFF.